What follows are 7 T cell receptor beta chains derived from one specimen sequenced in a study of T cell responses to AZD1222 COVID-19 vaccine. The repertoire was sequenced with immunoSEQ multiplex PCR; TCRdb's copy has only in-frame clones and lacks some. The sample carries about 150,000 clones, approximately 92% recorded once. Specimen: peripheral blood, collected 28 days after the second AZD1222 dose. These receptors all come from an adult who received the AZD1222 COVID-19 vaccine.

J is TRBJ2-7 and V is TRBV6-2 or TRBV6-3, with D perhaps being TRBD1 or TRBD2 (5 bases each). This CDR3 is 14 amino acids long. Germline CDR1 is MNHEY and CDR2 is SVGEGT. V shed 4 bases and J shed 2 bases, with 12 bases lying between them. CDR3: CASSWGQEAYEQYF. DNA for the CDR3: TGTGCCAGCAGTTGGGGCCAGGAGGCCTACGAGCAGTACTTC.

The J gene is TRBJ2-1, the V gene TRBV29-1; tentatively, D is TRBD1 (6 bases). The V gene lost 3 bases and the J gene lost 7 bases, with 16 bases spanning the gap. There are 14 residues in the CDR3. Looked up from germline, CDR1 is SQVTM and CDR2 is ANQGSEA. The CDR3 loop reads CSVDQGDIRNEQFF. The CDR3 bases are TGCAGCGTTGATCAAGGGGACATTAGGAATGAGCAGTTCTTC.

The chain is built from TRBV6-5 and TRBJ1-2, with a tentative D call TRBD1 (5 bases). Germline lookup yields CDR1 MNHEY and CDR2 SVGAGI. The CDR3 is made up of 14 amino acids. V was cut by 2 bases and J by 4 bases, with 11 bases left in between. The chain's CDR3 is CASSYRDSSYGYTF. CDR3 in DNA: TGTGCCAGCAGTTACCGAGACAGTTCCTATGGCTACACCTTC.

The CDR3 region is CAWSRLRGPRANEQFF. The CDR3 DNA reads as TGTGCCTGGAGTCGTCTAAGGGGACCCCGAGCGAATGAGCAGTTCTTC. V gene TRBV30 combines with J gene TRBJ2-1; D possibly matches TRBD1 or TRBD2 (5 bases each). The CDR3 spans 16 residues. CDR1 is GTSNPN and CDR2 is SVGIG in the germline V gene (reference sequence). The ends were cut back, 2 bases at V and 7 bases at J, with 21 bases in the middle.

The chain recombines TRBV6-5 with TRBJ2-7; D is ambiguous. Trimming removed 7 bases at V and 6 bases at J, with 22 bases between. The CDR3 has 15 amino acids. Looked up from germline, CDR1 is MNHEY and CDR2 is SVGAGI. DNA of the CDR3: TGTGCCAGCATGTCGGACGGTGTGATGCGGCGCGAGCAGTACTTC. Encoded protein: CASMSDGVMRREQYF.

The chain uses TRBV30 and TRBJ1-2; 8 bases are a match to TRBD1. CDR1 is GTSNPN and CDR2 is SVGIG in the germline V gene (reference sequence). The length of the CDR3 is 15 residues. V shed 5 bases and J 4 bases; nucleotides not matched to a gene: 12. The CDR3 DNA follows: TGTGCCTGGGTCTACCGGACAGGGCAAAGCTATGGCTACACCTTC. Its translation: CAWVYRTGQSYGYTF.

This chain connects TRBV5-4 to TRBJ2-7, with D uncertain. Germline V gene lookup returns CDR1 SGHNT and CDR2 YYREEE (reference sequence). The V end lost 0 bases, the J end lost 6 bases, and 4 bases lay between the germline ends. CDR3 size: 11 residues. In nucleotides, the CDR3 is TGTGCCAGCAGCTTGGACCTCGAGCAGTACTTC. Translated, it gives CASSLDLEQYF.